This TCR beta chain was identified in a study of early T cells in non-severe SARS-CoV-2 infection. Across the study: RNA in bulk from unsorted whole blood was sequenced, and chains were unpaired. Study-wide points: Missing private and CD4 specificities, VDJdb matching favored anti-spike CD8 responses.

This clonotype has at least ten counts. The antigen is not known. Individually, cDNA molecules had unique molecular identifiers attached to them. TCRdb reprocessed the 5' RACE reads via MiXCR and lists one record per CDR3 protein. Here the sample spans roughly 71,000 distinct CDR3 sequences, less than 15% being singletons. The CDR3 consists of 15 residues. J was trimmed by 4 bases and V by 4 bases; bases with no gene match: 5. CDR1 is KGHSH, CDR2 LQKENI, per germline. The sequence came from an adult who was a healthcare worker with PCR-confirmed SARS-CoV-2 infection or an uninfected control (not recorded which). This chain uses TRBV18 with TRBJ2-1, with 9 bases aligning to TRBD1. Sequenced sample: whole blood. This chain's CDR3 is CASSQDRGGYNEQFF. The CDR3 region has the DNA TGTGCCAGCTCACAGGACAGGGGCGGATACAATGAGCAGTTCTTC.